These 17 T cell receptor beta chains were sequenced from one sample in a study of blood T cell repertoires in COVID-19. Clones were read by immunoSEQ multiplex PCR, and TCRdb kept only the in-frame ones, dropping some. The top ten clones hold around 4.8% of a sample with over 200,000 clones, 89% of them seen once. The specimen was peripheral blood. The receptors here all came from a woman in her thirties or forties with acute or convalescent COVID-19.

This chain uses TRBV9 with TRBJ2-3, with no clear D. V lost 0 bases and J 2 bases, leaving 16 bases between the germline ends. Germline CDR1 is SGDLS and CDR2 is YYNGEE. The length of the CDR3 is 17 residues. CDR3: CASSVAWNGANTDTQYF. The CDR3 DNA reads TGTGCCAGCAGCGTAGCCTGGAACGGAGCGAACACAGATACGCAGTATTTT.

The rearrangement uses TRBV5-1 and TRBJ2-3, with TRBD2 matching 15 bases. This CDR3 is 17 amino acids long. After removal of 4 bases from V and 2 bases from J, the junction contained 5 bases not matched to a gene. The germline V gene has CDR1 SGHRS and CDR2 YFSETQ. CDR3 sequence reads: CASSRTSGGAVTDTQYF. CDR3 bases: TGCGCCAGCAGCCGGACTAGCGGGGGGGCCGTCACAGATACGCAGTATTTT.

This clone was seen once. The CDR3 loop is CASSSRGYQETQYF. Written as DNA, the CDR3 is TGTGCCAGCAGCTCCCGCGGTTACCAAGAGACCCAGTACTTC. The chain has TRBV3-1 (or the pseudogene TRBV3-2) and TRBJ2-5, with unresolved D. The CDR3 runs to 14 residues. Germline values: CDR1 LGHDT, CDR2 YNNKEL (reference sequence). The ends were cut back, 5 bases at V and 0 bases at J, with 10 bases in the middle.

The chain employs TRBV30 and TRBJ2-1; 7 positions match TRBD1. The germline V gene encodes CDR1 GTSNPN and CDR2 SVGIG (reference sequence). This CDR3 region has 15 residues. V was clipped by 0 bases and J by 3 bases; unmatched bases: 5. The CDR3 protein is CAWSVFQGVYNEQFF. The CDR3 DNA sequence: TGTGCCTGGAGTGTATTTCAGGGGGTCTACAATGAGCAGTTCTTC. Based on the CDR3 plus reference TRBV30 and TRBJ2-1, the full variable domain is SQTIHQWPATLVQPVGSPLSLECTVEGTSNPNLYWYRQAAGRGLQLLFYSVGIGQISSEVPQNLSASRPQDRQFILSSKKLLLSDSGFYLCAWSVFQGVYNEQFFGPGTRLTVL.

The V and J genes are TRBV29-1 and TRBJ2-5; D is perhaps TRBD1 (5 bases). The CDR3 spans 12 residues. Germline V gene data show CDR1 as SQVTM and CDR2 as ANQGSEA. V lost 4 bases and J lost 5, with 11 bases in between. CDR3 DNA: TGCAGCGTTGCAGGGATTGTGGAGACCCAGTACTTC. It specifies CSVAGIVETQYF.

V and J are TRBV3-1 (or the pseudogene TRBV3-2) and TRBJ2-3, with 8 bases that match TRBD2. V shed 1 base, J shed 3 bases, and the junction held 6 bases outside the gene matches. The length of the CDR3 is 16 residues. The V gene's germline CDR1 is LGHDT and CDR2 YNNKEL (reference sequence). In nucleotides, the CDR3 is TGTGCCAGCAGCCAAGTTGCCGGGGGGGGAACAGATACGCAGTATTTT. This sequence encodes CASSQVAGGGTDTQYF.

This clone was detected once. The rearrangement links TRBV7-9 to TRBJ1-2, with TRBD1 identical over 7 bases. The CDR3 runs to 13 residues. Germline loops: CDR1 SEHNR, CDR2 FQNEAQ (reference sequence). V shed 4 bases and J 3 bases; nucleotides not matched to a gene: 2. The CDR3 coding sequence is TGTGCCAGCAGCTCCGACAGGGACTATGGCTACACCTTC. This gives the protein CASSSDRDYGYTF.

This rearrangement joins TRBV4-1 to TRBJ1-2; D is undetermined. Germline V gene data show CDR1 as MGHRA and CDR2 as YSYEKL. There are 17 residues in the CDR3. V lost 0 bases to trimming and J lost 4 bases, with 18 bases between them. The CDR3 spells CASSQEEIGRRIYGYTF. The CDR3 nucleotides read TGCGCCAGCAGCCAAGAGGAAATAGGGAGGCGGATCTATGGCTACACCTTC.

V is TRBV30 and J is TRBJ2-5; tentative D call: TRBD2 (5 bases). The CDR3 has 13 residues. Germline V gene sequence: CDR1 GTSNPN, CDR2 SVGIG (reference sequence). With 3 bases removed from V and 3 bases from J, the gap between germline ends came to 11 bases. This CDR3 reads CAWRDWAKETQYF. In nucleotides, the CDR3 is TGTGCCTGGAGGGACTGGGCAAAAGAGACCCAGTACTTC.

This sequence joins TRBV9 and TRBJ2-1, with 7 bases lining up with TRBD2. The CDR3 length is 16 residues. V was pared by 4 bases and J by 0 bases, with 7 bases of the junction left unmatched. The germline V gene has CDR1 SGDLS and CDR2 YYNGEE. CDR3: CASSSTSGASYNEQFF. The CDR3 DNA sequence: TGTGCCAGCAGCTCAACAAGCGGGGCCTCCTACAATGAGCAGTTCTTC.

V and J are TRBV30 and TRBJ1-2, with a possible D match to TRBD1 (6 bases). CDR3 length: 14 residues. V was shortened by 7 bases and J by 6 bases, with 21 bases between the two germline ends. Germline V gives CDR1 GTSNPN, CDR2 SVGIG (reference sequence). CDR3 DNA sequence: TGTGCCTCCCCTGGTGCCGCAGGGGTTAATGGCTACACCTTC. Its translation: CASPGAAGVNGYTF.

This chain connects TRBV7-9 to TRBJ1-1; D might be TRBD1 (5 bases). The V gene's germline CDR1 is SEHNR and CDR2 FQNEAQ (reference sequence). Trimming removed 6 bases at V and 1 base at J, with 9 bases between. This CDR3 is built from 13 residues. In nucleotides, the CDR3 is TGTGCCAGCAGTCGTGGACAGAACACTGAAGCTTTCTTT. Protein: CASSRGQNTEAFF.

The rearrangement links TRBV21-1 to TRBJ1-6; TRBD1 is taken as the D call from the table, unchecked against the DNA. TRBV21-1 is shown as a pseudogene. This CDR3 is 17 amino acids long. CDR3 DNA sequence: TGTGCCAGCAGCTCCCGCCCGAGGAAGGGGGCAGATTCACCCCTCCACTTT. Translated: CASSSRPRKGADSPLHF.

The chain joins TRBV10-3 to TRBJ1-6; 8 nucleotides align to TRBD1. Trimming took 2 bases from V and 9 from J; bases not matched to a gene: 12. CDR1 ENHRY and CDR2 SYGVKD come from the germline V gene. This CDR3 is built from 17 residues. CDR3 region: CAISEADLTGGSSPLHF. CDR3 nucleotides: TGTGCCATCAGTGAGGCTGACCTCACAGGGGGTAGTTCACCCCTCCACTTT.

This chain uses TRBV4-1 with TRBJ1-6; no reliable D call. This CDR3 comprises 15 residues. The V and J ends lost 0 bases and 8 bases respectively, with 11 bases between them. CDR1 is MGHRA, CDR2 YSYEKL, per germline. Written as DNA, the CDR3 is TGCGCCAGCAGCCAAGATCCCGGGTTTGATTCACCCCTCCACTTT. It encodes CASSQDPGFDSPLHF.

The chain links TRBV5-1 to TRBJ2-3; a possible D gene is TRBD1 (6 bases). The germline CDR1 and CDR2 sequences are SGHRS and YFSETQ. CDR3 length: 14 residues. V dropped 4 bases and J dropped 2 bases, with 11 bases sitting between them. Here the CDR3 reads CASSPGQSTDTQYF. As DNA, the CDR3 is TGCGCCAGCAGCCCCGGACAGTCCACAGATACGCAGTATTTT.

This clone appeared a single time. V gene TRBV29-1 combines with J gene TRBJ1-2; D ambiguous. The CDR3 totals 14 residues. V lost 5 bases and J 3 bases, leaving 16 bases between the germline ends. The germline V gene encodes CDR1 SQVTM and CDR2 ANQGSEA. The CDR3 DNA follows: TGCAGCGTTCCCCCCGTCGGGTCGGACTATGGCTACACCTTC. Protein sequence: CSVPPVGSDYGYTF.